The 8 T cell receptor beta chains listed next were all sequenced from one sample in a study of blood T cell repertoires in COVID-19. The assay was immunoSEQ multiplex PCR, and TCRdb's table has in-frame clones only and misses some. The data show approximately 200,000 clones, with around 87% seen just once and 2.5% to 3% held by the top ten. Sequenced sample: peripheral blood. All receptors come from a woman aged 25 to 39 with active or convalescent COVID-19.

The V call is TRBV18, the J call TRBJ2-1; no clear D. The CDR3 sequence is 13 residues long. Per germline, CDR1 KGHSH and CDR2 LQKENI. Trimming shortened V by 1 base and J by 8 bases, and 9 bases separated the two germline ends. Here the CDR3 reads CASSPLSVDEQFF. The CDR3 DNA reads TGTGCCAGCTCACCACTAAGCGTGGATGAGCAGTTCTTC.

V is TRBV15 and J is TRBJ2-6; 8 bases match TRBD1. J gave up 3 bases and V 8 bases, and 6 bases lay outside the gene matches. The CDR3 loop spans 15 amino acids. Germline values: CDR1 LNHNV, CDR2 YYDKDF (reference sequence). For the CDR3, the DNA is TGTGCCACCGGGACAGGAGGGATTGGGGCCAACGTCCTGACTTTC. This sequence encodes CATGTGGIGANVLTF.

This clone has only one observation. The chain employs TRBV18 and TRBJ2-3; D perhaps matches TRBD2 (5 bases). Germline V gene data show CDR1 as KGHSH and CDR2 as LQKENI. V lost 3 bases and J lost 2, with 6 bases in between. The CDR3 totals 13 residues. This chain's CDR3 is CASSPTTTDTQYF. The CDR3 DNA reads TGTGCCAGCTCACCGACTACCACAGATACGCAGTATTTT.

The rearrangement uses TRBV5-4 and TRBJ1-1, with 8 bases lining up with TRBD1. From germline, CDR1 is SGHNT and CDR2 YYREEE (reference sequence). The CDR3 totals 15 residues. J was trimmed by 0 bases and V by 1 base; bases with no gene match: 2. The CDR3 is CASSLSGQVNTEAFF. The DNA for the CDR3 is TGTGCCAGCAGCTTGTCGGGACAGGTGAACACTGAAGCTTTCTTT. The full variable domain, with the rest looked up from reference TRBV5-4 and TRBJ1-1, is ETGVTQSPTHLIKTRGQQVTLRCSSQSGHNTVSWYQQALGQGPQFIFQYYREEENGRGNFPPRFSGLQFPNYSSELNVNALELDDSALYLCASSLSGQVNTEAFFGQGTRLTVV.

This chain uses TRBV4-1 with TRBJ1-2; D is ambiguous. The CDR3 covers 13 residues. V dropped 0 bases and J dropped 4 bases, with 6 bases sitting between them. CDR1 MGHRA and CDR2 YSYEKL come from the germline V gene. CDR3 sequence (DNA): TGCGCCAGCAGCCAAGATCGGGGCTATGGCTACACCTTC. Protein: CASSQDRGYGYTF.

The rearrangement joins TRBV5-6 to TRBJ2-2; tentatively, D is TRBD2 (6 bases). Trimming removed 2 bases at V and 7 bases at J, with 9 bases between. The CDR3 consists of 13 residues. CDR1 is SGHDT and CDR2 is YYEEEE in the germline V gene. As DNA, the CDR3 is TGTGCCAGCAGCTTCCTGCGGGACGGGGAGCTGTTTTTT. Translated: CASSFLRDGELFF. Together with reference TRBV5-6 and TRBJ2-2, the CDR3 gives the full variable domain: DAGVTQSPTHLIKTRGQQVTLRCSPKSGHDTVSWYQQALGQGPQFIFQYYEEEERQRGNFPDRFSGHQFPNYSSELNVNALLLGDSALYLCASSFLRDGELFFGEGSRLTVL.

The chain carries TRBV6-5 and TRBJ1-5; 7 nucleotides agree with TRBD1. From germline, CDR1 is MNHEY and CDR2 SVGAGI. The V segment lost 5 bases and the J segment 6 bases; nucleotides outside the gene matches: 4. This CDR3 is built from 13 residues. The CDR3, as DNA: TGTGCCAGCAGTCAGGGGGGTAGTCAGCCCCAGCATTTT. Protein sequence: CASSQGGSQPQHF.

This chain uses TRBV6-6 with TRBJ1-2, with no clear D. Germline V gene data show CDR1 as MNHNY and CDR2 as SVGAGI (reference sequence). The CDR3 is 11 amino acids. V lost 7 bases and J 4 bases, leaving 7 bases between the germline ends. The CDR3 DNA reads as TGTGCCAGCAACCAGATCTATGGCTACACCTTC. Translated, it gives CASNQIYGYTF.